The 7 T cell receptor beta chains presented below share a single source sample, sequenced in a study of cytotoxic CD8 clonotypes in ibrutinib-treated CLL. The table came from immunoSEQ multiplex PCR; TCRdb's copy has only in-frame clones and leaves some out. This sample has 200,000 to 250,000 clones, with over 65% found just once. The source material was PBMCs, sampled after 12 months of ibrutinib treatment. The source is a human donor with chronic lymphocytic leukemia.

This clone has only a few counts. Here the CDR3 reads CASSLGRIYNEQFF. The CDR3 nucleotides are TGTGCCAGCAGTCTGGGGCGGATCTACAATGAGCAGTTCTTC. The chain carries TRBV28 and TRBJ2-1; TRBD1 might be the D (5 bases). V was shortened by 5 bases and J by 3 bases, with 11 bases between the two germline ends. Per the germline V gene, CDR1 is MDHEN and CDR2 is SYDVKM. The CDR3 runs to 14 residues.

The chain links TRBV27 to TRBJ1-5; unclear D gene. Trimming took 3 bases from V and 4 from J, leaving 4 bases between them. This CDR3 contains 12 residues. Germline CDR1 is MNHEY and CDR2 is SMNVEV (reference sequence). The CDR3 DNA is TGTGCCAGCAGTTTTTTTAATCAGCCCCAGCATTTT. The encoded protein is CASSFFNQPQHF.

This chain connects TRBV4-1 to TRBJ2-1; D unclear. The CDR3 is made up of 15 amino acids. The V gene's germline CDR1 is MGHRA and CDR2 YSYEKL. Trimming took off 1 base at V and 9 bases at J, with 16 bases between the two ends. The chain's CDR3 is CASSQAEVSYVEQFF. CDR3 nucleotides: TGCGCCAGCAGCCAAGCTGAGGTTTCATACGTTGAGCAGTTCTTC.

The chain employs TRBV5-4 and TRBJ1-5; D unclear. CDR3 length: 13 residues. V lost 2 bases, J lost 5 bases, and 8 bases lay in between. From germline, CDR1 is SGHNT and CDR2 YYREEE (reference sequence). The CDR3 region is CASSFYGDQPQHF. The DNA of the CDR3 is TGTGCCAGCAGCTTCTATGGGGATCAGCCCCAGCATTTT. Using reference TRBV5-4 and TRBJ1-5 for the parts outside the CDR3, the full variable domain is ETGVTQSPTHLIKTRGQQVTLRCSSQSGHNTVSWYQQALGQGPQFIFQYYREEENGRGNFPPRFSGLQFPNYSSELNVNALELDDSALYLCASSFYGDQPQHFGDGTRLSIL.

For the CDR3, the DNA is TGTGCCAGCACCTCCTACGAGCAGTACTTC. Its protein product is CASTSYEQYF. This chain uses TRBV9 with TRBJ2-7; D gene ambiguous. Germline V gene sequence: CDR1 SGDLS, CDR2 YYNGEE. This CDR3 is 10 amino acids long. The V end was cut by 6 bases, the J end by 0 bases, with 1 base between.

The V and J genes are TRBV7-9 and TRBJ2-1; perhaps TRBD1 as D (6 bases). CDR3 size: 16 residues. The V end lost 5 bases, the J end lost 6 bases, and 20 bases lay between the germline ends. Germline assignment: CDR1 SEHNR and CDR2 FQNEAQ (reference sequence). CDR3 region: CASSLGYITDSNEQFF. The CDR3 DNA reads as TGTGCCAGCAGCCTCGGGTACATCACGGACAGCAATGAGCAGTTCTTC.

This clone was counted only a few times. The chain carries TRBV5-1 and TRBJ1-2; D is uncertain. CDR3 size: 12 residues. Germline CDR1 reads SGHRS; CDR2 reads YFSETQ. Trimming cost V 2 bases and J 3 bases, with 5 bases left between them. CDR3 loop: CASSFSYYGYTF. The DNA for the CDR3 is TGCGCCAGCAGCTTCAGTTACTATGGCTACACCTTC. Together with reference TRBV5-1 and TRBJ1-2, the CDR3 gives the full variable domain: KAGVTQTPRYLIKTRGQQVTLSCSPISGHRSVSWYQQTPGQGLQFLFEYFSETQRNKGNFPGRFSGRQFSNSRSEMNVSTLELGDSALYLCASSFSYYGYTFGSGTRLTVV.